The source of this TCR beta chain is a study of blood T cell repertoires in COVID-19 (dated by TCRdb to 2018 to 2021). Regarding the research as a whole: Samples covering the acute and convalescent phases of COVID-19 were provided by collaborators in the United States, Italy and Spain. A freely available public database, intended as a resource for researchers studying the immune response to SARS-CoV-2, is where the repertoires were released. Deeply sampled blood TCRbeta repertoires from subjects exposed to, actively infected with, or recovered from COVID-19 were included in the dataset. The material from the prospective study consisted of cDNA or gDNA derived from T cells, B-cell-depleted T cells, or PBMCs. Where available, HLA class I and class II types were taken from metadata supplied by the sample provider and were not determined by assay-based typing. The samples were drawn from the first 160 participants of the ongoing ImmuneRACE study and from over 950 subjects provided by 6 global collaborators. A de-identified subject ID, COVID-19 status, age in years and sex were almost always included in the sample metadata. Broader findings and caveats from the paper: How much clinical and demographic metadata was included differed by source and by participant, and the metadata was provided uncurated.

With respect to this clone: The specificity of this receptor is unknown. The record has no base qualities; no much larger clone is one base away.

TCRbeta CDR3 regions were amplified from genomic DNA using the immunoSEQ Assay, a bias-controlled multiplex PCR. The authors' pipeline ran thus. Nucleated cell counts per sample were estimated from amplification of reference gene primers within the assay. To quantify the absolute abundance of each unique TCRbeta CDR3 rearrangement, sequence reads were collapsed and filtered. Productive Simpson clonality was computed per sample as the square root of Simpson's diversity index over productive rearrangements. TCRdb re-hosts the immuneACCESS table, in-frame sequences only. Its copies lack some clones; in the studies checked, an unresolved V gene accounts for under half of them, and the cause for the rest is not known. Clonal size and the V and J genes are those of that table, whereas D and trimming came from the DNA. A total of 310,000 or so clones appear in this sample, roughly 90% of them only once. The top ten hold 6.4% of the sample.

A second Seattle source provided samples from volunteer blood donors who had recovered from COVID-19. Each collaborating institution followed its own protocols to collect whole blood in K2EDTA tubes. Collaborator samples were shipped for TCRbeta analysis as frozen whole blood, isolated PBMCs, or DNA extracted from either sample type. CDR1 and CDR2 were assigned from the germline V gene (reference sequence) as WNHNN and SYGVQD. Measured from the cysteine to the phenylalanine, the CDR3 is 14 residues long. Only the CDR3 portion is preserved as DNA: 42 bases, with reading frame beginning at the first base. Clipping removes 5 bases from V and 0 bases from J, with 1 as the unmatched junction base count.

This receptor chain uses TRBV10-1 and TRBJ2-3, and TRBD2 aligns with 8 junction nucleotides. This receptor was taken from a young man who had recovered from COVID-19. The sequenced sample was peripheral blood. The bases read TGCGCCAGCAGTAGCGGGAGAAGCACAGATACGCAGTATTTT. This yields the protein CASSSGRSTDTQYF.